The present entry profiles one TCR beta chain with its context. As yet, its antigen is unknown. These data belong to a study of shared clonotypes between healthy human individuals. The CDR3 is made up of 16 amino acids. The germline V and J ends were trimmed by 4 bases and 4 bases, with 19 bases remaining between them. Germline CDR1 reads MNHEY; CDR2 reads SMNVEV (reference sequence). Naive CD8 cells comprised CD45RO-negative, CCR7-positively selected cells, excluding terminally differentiated effector memory CD45RA+ cells. All of the donors resided in Nashville, Tennessee, and each was a Caucasian adult. Data came from immunoSEQ multiplex PCR; TCRdb stores just in-frame clones and leaves some out. The sample yields roughly 2,000,000 clones, 80% to 95% seen once. General study results and limits: A few donors shared around 5.1% of their naive CD4 clonotypes. Non-shared clonotypes were found to have lower generation probabilities than the clonotypes that were shared by all four of the sorted-subset donors. Genetic and exposure-history diversity was limited by the small donor number.

The chain uses TRBV27 and TRBJ1-2; D not certain. The TCR was taken from a man younger than 30 in good health. Some clones in this sample may be carry-over from other donors' samples. The sequenced sample consisted of naive CD8+ T cells from PBMCs. CDR3: CASSSHSRVEFYGYTF. CDR3 in DNA: TGTGCCAGCAGTTCACACTCCCGGGTGGAATTCTATGGCTACACCTTC.